This T cell receptor (beta chain) was recorded in a study of graft-versus-host responses after intestinal transplantation. Concerning this clone itself: Its antigen is not identified.

TCRdb's table, derived via immunoSEQ multiplex PCR, lists solely in-frame clones and lacks some. The repertoire includes over 70,000 clones, roughly 87% of them detected once, and approximately 17% sits in the top ten. The sample was unstimulated CD8+ T cells sorted from spleen or lymph node cells, taken before intestinal transplant. The receptor was isolated from a human donor who received an intestinal transplant.

In nucleotides, the CDR3 is TGTGCCAGCAGCACTGAGGGGGGCTACGAGCAGTACTTC. This codes for CASSTEGGYEQYF. The V gene is TRBV7-9, the J gene TRBJ2-5; either TRBD1 or TRBD2 may supply D (6 bases each). The last part of the DNA fits TRBJ2-7 better; the J call may be wrong. The germline gives CDR1 SEHNR, CDR2 FQNEAQ (reference sequence). This CDR3 region has 13 residues.